This T cell receptor beta chain was profiled in a study of T cells after yellow fever vaccination. About the research overall: Some fractions had low cell numbers, and these were prepared with SMART-Seq v4 Ultra Low Input. Findings of the study overall: Subsequent booster samples again held most clones from primary vaccination (96% CD4, 88% CD8). The bulk population could contribute abundant contaminating clonotypes to FACS-sorted repertoires.

The CDR3 is 13 residues long. Germline V gives CDR1 SEHNR, CDR2 FQNEAQ (reference sequence). After removal of 6 bases from V and 8 bases from J, the junction contained 5 bases not matched to a gene. This clonotype appeared a few times. No antigen is known for it. Researchers made TCR cDNA using 5'RACE template switching, and this step added a universal primer site and UMIs. TCRdb redid the calling of the 5' RACE reads with MiXCR, one entry per CDR3 protein. The data show approximately 170,000 distinct CDR3 sequences, roughly 11% seen once. The rearrangement joins TRBV7-9 to TRBJ1-4; 8 nucleotides match TRBD1. The receptor's source is a man aged 18 to 29 who received the YFV17D yellow fever vaccine. This material consisted of CD8+ T cells sorted from PBMCs, taken 15 days after the yellow fever booster vaccination. CDR3 DNA sequence: TGTGCCAGCAGAGACAGGGGCCCCGAAAAACTGTTTTTT. Translated, it gives CASRDRGPEKLFF. Filled out from reference TRBV7-9 and TRBJ1-4, the complete variable domain reads DTGVSQNPRHKITKRGQNVTFRCDPISEHNRLYWYRQTLGQGPEFLTYFQNEAQLEKSRLLSDRFSAERPKGSFSTLEIQRTEQGDSAMYLCASRDRGPEKLFFGSGTQLSVL.